In its sample, the clone carrying this TCR beta chain was seen many times. Its specificity is unknown. MiXCR was used by TCRdb to re-call the PCR reads. This repertoire shows some 83,000 clones, around 13% found once; its top ten account for over 7%. The sample belongs to a study of metastatic and nonmetastatic thyroid tumors. Looking at the study overall: Blood and tumor or nodule tissue repertoires from malignant and benign thyroid patients were compared. Study-wide points: Benign nodules reportedly had significantly lower TCR beta diversity than malignant thyroid tumors in blood and tumor.

Deletions cut 4 bases from V and 2 bases from J, with 12 bases between. Germline lookup yields CDR1 MNHNS and CDR2 SASEGT. This CDR3 comprises 16 residues. Nobody among the patients had been given any treatment before thyroid surgery. The sample comprised tumor tissue. The J gene is TRBJ1-6, the V gene TRBV6-1; D is perhaps TRBD1 (5 bases). This clonotype originated in a female donor with papillary thyroid cancer or a benign thyroid nodule (not recorded which). Some clones in this sample may be carry-over from other donors' samples. The CDR3: CASSASGGTYNSPLHF. The CDR3, as DNA: TGTGCCAGCAGTGCGAGTGGGGGGACCTATAATTCACCCCTCCACTTT.